Shown below are 28 T cell receptor beta chains from a single sample sequenced in a study of T cells after yellow fever vaccination. TCRdb recomputed calls from the 5' RACE reads with MiXCR, one row per CDR3 protein. The sample holds around 530,000 distinct CDR3 sequences, 17% seen once. This specimen consisted of PBMCs, obtained 5 days after the first yellow fever vaccination. These receptors all come from a man aged 18-30 years who received the YFV17D yellow fever vaccine.

This clonotype was seen a handful of times. The chain recombines TRBV20-1 with TRBJ2-3, with TRBD2 matching over 10 bases. Trimming cost V 6 bases and J 2 bases; bases outside gene matches: 5. CDR1 and CDR2 from the germline V gene are DFQATT and SNEGSKA (reference sequence). CDR3 length: 14 amino acids. The chain's CDR3 is CSAGAGGATDTQYF. For the CDR3, the DNA is TGCAGTGCCGGAGCGGGGGGGGCCACAGATACGCAGTATTTT.

This chain connects TRBV7-2 to TRBJ2-1; 8 bases are a match to TRBD2. Germline values: CDR1 SGHTA, CDR2 FQGNSA. Trimming cost V 4 bases and J 12 bases; bases outside gene matches: 8. The CDR3 has 13 residues. CDR3 DNA: TGTGCCAGCAGCTCGAGCGGGGGCCGTATGCAGTTCTTC. It codes for CASSSSGGRMQFF.

There are many counts of this clonotype. The genes are TRBV14 and TRBJ1-3; 9 nucleotides line up with TRBD1. CDR1 and CDR2 from the germline V gene are SGHDN and FVKESK. The CDR3 is 15 amino acids. With V trimmed by 5 bases and J by 0 bases, 2 bases remained unmatched. The CDR3 nucleotides are TGTGCCAGCAGCAAACAGGGGGCCTCTGGAAACACCATATATTTT. It encodes CASSKQGASGNTIYF.

The chain uses TRBV7-8 and TRBJ2-3, with 9 bases fitting TRBD2. CDR3 length equals 17 residues. Germline V lookup: CDR1 SGHVS, CDR2 FQNEAQ. Trimming removed 0 bases from V and 8 bases from J; junction bases left unmatched: 12. CDR3 sequence: CASSLALSSGARGTQYF. The CDR3 DNA is TGTGCCAGCAGCTTAGCGCTCTCTAGCGGGGCCCGGGGTACGCAGTATTTT.

V is TRBV5-1 and J is TRBJ2-1, with D perhaps matching TRBD1 (6 bases). The CDR3 runs 14 residues. With 0 bases removed from V and 5 bases from J, the gap between germline ends came to 9 bases. Germline V lookup: CDR1 SGHRS, CDR2 YFSETQ. CDR3 nucleotides: TGCGCCAGCAGCTTGGTGGCAGGGGACAATGAGCAGTTCTTC. It specifies CASSLVAGDNEQFF.

The chain links TRBV4-2 to TRBJ2-6, with 8 bases aligning to TRBD1. This CDR3 spans 16 amino acids. The germline V gene encodes CDR1 LGHNA and CDR2 YNFKEQ. J lost 3 bases, V lost 0 bases, and 1 base had no gene match. Written as DNA, the CDR3 is TGTGCCAGCAGCCAAGAAGGACAGGGTGGGGCCAACGTCCTGACTTTC. Its translation is CASSQEGQGGANVLTF.

This chain links TRBV5-1 with TRBJ1-1; 10 bases align to TRBD1. The germline V gene has CDR1 SGHRS and CDR2 YFSETQ. The length of the CDR3 is 16 residues. Trimming at V came to 0 bases and at J to 0 bases, leaving 2 bases not matched to a gene. The CDR3 loop reads CASSLGTGGMNTEAFF. The CDR3, as DNA: TGCGCCAGCAGCTTGGGGACAGGGGGAATGAACACTGAAGCTTTCTTT.

This clonotype was picked up many times. V is TRBV3-1 and J is TRBJ2-2; the D is unclear. From germline, CDR1 is LGHDT and CDR2 YNNKEL (reference sequence). Trimming stripped 2 bases from V and 7 bases from J, with 8 bases between. The CDR3 has 13 residues. CDR3 region: CASSQMRHGELFF. The CDR3 DNA is TGTGCCAGCAGCCAAATGAGGCACGGGGAGCTGTTTTTT.

CDR3 residues: CASSMWDSHNSPLHF. The CDR3 DNA sequence: TGTGCCAGTAGTATGTGGGACAGCCATAATTCACCCCTCCACTTT. The chain couples TRBV19 to TRBJ1-6; TRBD1 matches 7 bases. V gave up 3 bases and J gave up 5 bases; unmatched junction bases: 4. The length of the CDR3 is 15 residues. Germline values: CDR1 LNHDA, CDR2 SQIVND (reference sequence).

This rearrangement joins TRBV7-2 to TRBJ2-6, with TRBD1 as a possible D gene (6 bases). V lost 2 bases and J 0 bases, leaving 8 bases between the germline ends. CDR3 size: 16 residues. Germline V gene sequence: CDR1 SGHTA, CDR2 FQGNSA. The CDR3 loop is CASSLFRGSGANVLTF. CDR3 DNA: TGTGCCAGCAGCTTATTCAGGGGCTCTGGGGCCAACGTCCTGACTTTC.

This clonotype has a handful of counts. The chain links TRBV29-1 to TRBJ2-6, with a weak D call TRBD1 (9 bases). Deletions cut 4 bases from V and 0 bases from J, with 22 bases between. Germline V gene lookup returns CDR1 SQVTM and CDR2 ANQGSEA. The CDR3 contains 19 residues. The CDR3 DNA is TGCAGCGTTGGTGGGGTCGGGACAGGGACTAGCTCTGGGGCCAACGTCCTGACTTTC. Protein product: CSVGGVGTGTSSGANVLTF.

This clonotype has a handful of counts. V gene TRBV11-1 combines with J gene TRBJ2-3; 8 bases align to TRBD1. V trimming: 0 bases; J trimming: 2 bases; junction bases outside the gene matches: 16. The CDR3 consists of 20 residues. Germline CDR1 is SGHAT and CDR2 is FQDESV (reference sequence). The CDR3 region is CASSLALAARTGNYTDTQYF. The CDR3 DNA is TGTGCCAGCAGCTTAGCTCTGGCAGCCAGGACAGGGAATTACACAGATACGCAGTATTTT.

This clonotype was detected ten times or more. This chain joins TRBV5-6 and TRBJ2-7; D call uncertain. The CDR3 covers 16 residues. V lost 3 bases, J lost 6 bases, and 22 bases lay in between. Germline CDR1 and CDR2: SGHDT and YYEEEE. The CDR3 reads CASSYILGPFGIEQYF. The CDR3, as DNA: TGTGCCAGCAGCTATATCCTCGGCCCCTTCGGAATCGAGCAGTACTTC.

The chain carries TRBV7-2 and TRBJ1-1; D is possibly TRBD1 (5 bases). CDR3 size: 14 residues. V lost 5 bases, J lost 3 bases, and 13 bases lay in between. The germline gives CDR1 SGHTA, CDR2 FQGNSA. CDR3 in amino acids: CASSQVGGYTEAFF. The CDR3 bases are TGTGCCAGCAGCCAGGTGGGGGGGTACACTGAAGCTTTCTTT.

The chain combines TRBV5-1 with TRBJ2-5; 9 positions agree with TRBD2. V lost 4 bases and J lost 1; bases outside the gene matches: 11. The CDR3 runs to 17 residues. CDR1 and CDR2 from the germline V gene are SGHRS and YFSETQ. CDR3 amino acids: CASSPGGSSGAQETQYF. DNA for the CDR3: TGCGCCAGCAGCCCTGGTGGGTCTAGCGGGGCCCAAGAGACCCAGTACTTC.

The CDR3 is CASSRHTLAGMGNQPQHF. The CDR3 DNA sequence: TGTGCCAGCAGCCGCCACACTTTAGCAGGGATGGGGAATCAGCCCCAGCATTTT. V usage is TRBV7-8 and J usage is TRBJ1-5, with D perhaps matching TRBD1 (5 bases). The CDR3 runs to 18 residues. Germline CDR1 is SGHVS and CDR2 is FQNEAQ. The V end was cut by 5 bases, the J end by 4 bases, with 24 bases between.

This clonotype was observed at least ten times. The V and J genes are TRBV5-8 and TRBJ2-2, with TRBD1 matching 10 bases. Germline CDR1 and CDR2: SGHTS and YDEGEE. Germline trimming cut 5 bases from V and 6 bases from J; bases unmatched to any gene: 7. The CDR3 spans 15 residues. The CDR3 sequence: CASSSGDRGAGELFF. CDR3 bases: TGTGCCAGCAGTTCTGGGGACAGGGGCGCCGGGGAGCTGTTTTTT.

The rearrangement links TRBV12-3 or TRBV12-4 to TRBJ2-7; 7 nucleotides agree with TRBD2. Losses at the gene ends were 6 bases for V and 1 base for J; bases not matched to a gene: 6. The CDR3 has 14 amino acids. CDR3 sequence reads: CASSRRRGSYEQYF. In DNA, the CDR3 is TGTGCCAGCAGCCGGCGGCGGGGGTCCTACGAGCAGTACTTC.

The V and J genes are TRBV5-1 and TRBJ2-5, with 10 bases identical to TRBD1. The junction had 13 bases not matched to a gene; V was cut back by 3 bases and J by 2 bases. CDR3 length: 18 residues. In germline, CDR1 is SGHRS, CDR2 YFSETQ. The CDR3 region has the DNA TGCGCCAGCAGCTACGGAAGCTTGCCGGGACAGGGGCAAGAGACCCAGTACTTC. The encoded protein is CASSYGSLPGQGQETQYF.

This clonotype was found a few times. This rearrangement joins TRBV28 to TRBJ2-7; 7 nucleotides line up with TRBD1. CDR1 and CDR2 from the germline V gene are MDHEN and SYDVKM. V lost 2 bases to trimming and J lost 4 bases; unmatched junction nucleotides: 5. This CDR3 comprises 14 residues. As DNA, the CDR3 is TGTGCCAGCAGTTTAAGGGACAGACATTACGAGCAGTACGTC. Protein product: CASSLRDRHYEQYV.

The chain uses TRBV27 and TRBJ2-4, with D hard to call. This CDR3 is 11 amino acids long. From germline, CDR1 is MNHEY and CDR2 SMNVEV (reference sequence). V lost 8 bases and J 4 bases, leaving 6 bases between the germline ends. Here the CDR3 reads CASSPKNIQYF. CDR3 coding DNA: TGTGCCAGCTCTCCGAAAAACATTCAGTACTTC.

In its sample, this clonotype was seen a few times. This sequence joins TRBV3-1 and TRBJ1-1; 7 bases are shared with TRBD1. The CDR3 is made up of 15 amino acids. J lost 7 bases, V lost 5 bases, and 13 bases had no gene match. CDR1 LGHDT and CDR2 YNNKEL come from the germline V gene (reference sequence). Here the CDR3 DNA reads TGTGCCAGCAGCTCGGGTACAGGGGACATCTTTGAAGCTTTCTTT. This encodes CASSSGTGDIFEAFF.

The chain's CDR3 is CSARAPGQVNYEQYV. The CDR3 DNA reads as TGCAGTGCTAGAGCCCCCGGACAGGTGAACTACGAGCAGTACGTC. J is TRBJ2-7 and V is TRBV20-1, with 7 nucleotides matching TRBD1. The CDR3 covers 15 residues. V dropped 1 base and J dropped 3; count of bases not matched to a gene: 9. CDR1 DFQATT and CDR2 SNEGSKA come from the germline V gene (reference sequence).

This sequence joins TRBV10-3 and TRBJ2-1; D is undetermined. CDR1 and CDR2 from the germline V gene are ENHRY and SYGVKD. V shed 4 bases and J shed 3 bases, with 13 bases lying between them. CDR3 length: 15 amino acids. CDR3 sequence reads: CAISAVVTGYNEQFF. For the CDR3, the DNA is TGTGCCATCAGTGCGGTAGTAACGGGCTACAATGAGCAGTTCTTC.

This clonotype was found a few times. The chain carries TRBV9 and TRBJ2-2; D is unresolved. Germline V gene sequence: CDR1 SGDLS, CDR2 YYNGEE. The CDR3 is 13 residues long. V was shortened by 2 bases and J by 4 bases, with 6 bases between the two germline ends. The CDR3 region has the DNA TGTGCCAGCAGCGTCTACATCACCGGGGAGCTGTTTTTT. The encoded protein is CASSVYITGELFF.

The sample holds many counts of this clonotype. V gene TRBV5-6 combines with J gene TRBJ2-4; D is perhaps TRBD1 or TRBD2 (6 bases each). V was trimmed by 2 bases and J by 6 bases, leaving 9 bases between them. CDR1 SGHDT and CDR2 YYEEEE come from the germline V gene. The CDR3 is 13 amino acids. As DNA, the CDR3 is TGTGCCAGCAGCTTTAAGGGGGGAAACATTCAGTACTTC. Translation gives CASSFKGGNIQYF.

This clonotype was seen a few times. The genes are TRBV7-2 and TRBJ2-3; no clear D gene. Between the trimmed V and J ends, which lost 1 base and 4 bases, there was a span of 9 bases. Germline CDR1 reads SGHTA; CDR2 reads FQGNSA. CDR3 size: 14 residues. CDR3 DNA sequence: TGTGCCAGCAGCTTAGAAGTATTGGCAGATACGCAGTATTTT. It yields the protein CASSLEVLADTQYF.

The chain recombines TRBV6-2 or TRBV6-3 with TRBJ1-1; the D is unclear. CDR3 length: 14 amino acids. Trimming cost V 7 bases and J 4 bases, with 16 bases left between them. The germline V gene has CDR1 MNHEY and CDR2 SVGEGT. CDR3 DNA sequence: TGTGCCAGCATGGGGTTTTCGAGGAGCACTGAAGCTTTCTTT. It yields the protein CASMGFSRSTEAFF.